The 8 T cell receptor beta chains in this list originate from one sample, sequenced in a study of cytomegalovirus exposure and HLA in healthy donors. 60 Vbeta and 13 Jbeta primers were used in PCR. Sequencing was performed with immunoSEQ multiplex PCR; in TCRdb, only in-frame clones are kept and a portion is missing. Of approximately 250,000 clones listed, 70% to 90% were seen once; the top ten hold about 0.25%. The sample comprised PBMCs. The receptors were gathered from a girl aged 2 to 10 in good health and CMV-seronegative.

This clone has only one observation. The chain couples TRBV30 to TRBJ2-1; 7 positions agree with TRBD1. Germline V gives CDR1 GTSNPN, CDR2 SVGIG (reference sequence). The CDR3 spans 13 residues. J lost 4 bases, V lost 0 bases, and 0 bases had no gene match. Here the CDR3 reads CAWSVQGYNEQFF. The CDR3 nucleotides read TGTGCCTGGAGTGTACAGGGGTACAATGAGCAGTTCTTC. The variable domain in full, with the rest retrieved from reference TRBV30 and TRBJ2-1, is SQTIHQWPATLVQPVGSPLSLECTVEGTSNPNLYWYRQAAGRGLQLLFYSVGIGQISSEVPQNLSASRPQDRQFILSSKKLLLSDSGFYLCAWSVQGYNEQFFGPGTRLTVL.

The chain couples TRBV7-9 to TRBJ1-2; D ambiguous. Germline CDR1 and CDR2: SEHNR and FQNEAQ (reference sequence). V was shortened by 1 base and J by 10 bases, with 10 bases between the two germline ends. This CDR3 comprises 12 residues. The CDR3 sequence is CASSLGARDYTF. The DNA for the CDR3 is TGTGCCAGCAGCTTAGGGGCCCGTGACTACACCTTC.

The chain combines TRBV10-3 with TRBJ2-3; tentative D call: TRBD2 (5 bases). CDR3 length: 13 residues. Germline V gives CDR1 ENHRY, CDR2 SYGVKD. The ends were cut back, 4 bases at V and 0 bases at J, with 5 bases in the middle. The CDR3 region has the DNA TGTGCCATCAGTGGGACTAGCACAGATACGCAGTATTTT. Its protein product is CAISGTSTDTQYF.

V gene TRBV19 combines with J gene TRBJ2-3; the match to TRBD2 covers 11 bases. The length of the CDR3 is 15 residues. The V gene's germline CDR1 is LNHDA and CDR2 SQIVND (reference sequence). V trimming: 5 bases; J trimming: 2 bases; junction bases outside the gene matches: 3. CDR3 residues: CASSPSGRPTDTQYF. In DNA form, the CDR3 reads TGTGCCAGTAGTCCTAGCGGGAGGCCCACAGATACGCAGTATTTT.

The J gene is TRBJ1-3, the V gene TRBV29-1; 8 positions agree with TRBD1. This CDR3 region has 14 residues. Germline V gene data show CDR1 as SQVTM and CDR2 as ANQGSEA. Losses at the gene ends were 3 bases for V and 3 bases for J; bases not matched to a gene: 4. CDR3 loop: CSVDTGGNGNTIYF. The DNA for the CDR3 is TGCAGCGTTGACACAGGGGGAAATGGAAACACCATATATTTT.

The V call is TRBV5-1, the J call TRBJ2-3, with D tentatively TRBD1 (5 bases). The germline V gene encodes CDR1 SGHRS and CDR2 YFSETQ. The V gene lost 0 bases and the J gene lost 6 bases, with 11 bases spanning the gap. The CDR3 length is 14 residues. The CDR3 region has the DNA TGCGCCAGCAGCTTGGGACAGCCTAAGGATACGCAGTATTTT. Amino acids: CASSLGQPKDTQYF.

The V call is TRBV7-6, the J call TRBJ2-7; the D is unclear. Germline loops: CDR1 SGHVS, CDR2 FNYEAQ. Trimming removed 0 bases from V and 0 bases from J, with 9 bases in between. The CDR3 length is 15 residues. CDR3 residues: CASSLAAATSYEQYF. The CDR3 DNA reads TGTGCCAGCAGCTTAGCGGCCGCAACCTCCTACGAGCAGTACTTC.

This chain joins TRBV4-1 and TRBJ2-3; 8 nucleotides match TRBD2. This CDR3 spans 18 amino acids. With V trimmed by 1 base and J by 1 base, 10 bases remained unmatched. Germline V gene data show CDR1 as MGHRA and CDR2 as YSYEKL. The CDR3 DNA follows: TGCGCCAGCAGCCAAGCCGGGTCGGGGGGGCGCGGCACAGATACGCAGTATTTT. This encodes CASSQAGSGGRGTDTQYF.